These 2 T cell receptor beta chains were all obtained from the same sample, sequenced in a study of technical replicates of blood from a few donors. Method: immunoSEQ multiplex PCR; TCRdb's copy keeps in-frame clones and lacks some. The data contain roughly 73,000 clones, 90% to 95% of them seen just once; the ten biggest clones take up approximately 0.25%. Sequencing was carried out using T cells isolated from PBMCs. Source of these receptors: a human donor in good health.

The chain joins TRBV6-5 to TRBJ2-1, with TRBD2 as a possible D gene (6 bases). Trimming stripped 6 bases from V and 10 bases from J, with 13 bases between. There are 12 residues in the CDR3. Germline CDR1 MNHEY, CDR2 SVGAGI. CDR3 sequence reads: CASSPSSVEQFF. DNA for the CDR3: TGTGCCAGCAGCCCCTCTAGCGTGGAGCAGTTCTTC.

The CDR3 spells CASSEVDRGSAKNIQYF. Here the CDR3 DNA reads TGTGCCAGCAGTGAAGTAGACAGGGGGTCAGCCAAAAACATTCAGTACTTC. The V gene is TRBV2, the J gene TRBJ2-4; 9 positions match TRBD1. The germline V gene has CDR1 SNHLY and CDR2 FYNNEI. This CDR3 has 17 residues. V was pared by 1 base and J by 0 bases, with 4 bases of the junction left unmatched.